The source of this T cell receptor (beta chain) is a study of cytomegalovirus exposure and HLA in healthy donors (dated by TCRdb to about 2017). Study-wide context: A later analysis indicated that the 120 or so validation repertoires were generated on the platform also employed for the 670 or so repertoires of the first cohort. The study aimed to test whether signatures of past pathogen exposure could be identified by cataloging public T cell receptors. Along with the approximately 700-subject first cohort, a separate validation cohort of over a hundred different subjects was used. The study combined high-throughput TCR immunosequencing, statistical association of individual TCRs with disease status, and machine learning to predict cytomegalovirus infection status.

What the authors observed across the whole study: In vitro tests confirmed that a few of the cytomegalovirus-associated TCR beta chains recognize cytomegalovirus antigens. A total of 150 to 200 TCR beta chains were listed by the study as associated with cytomegalovirus. Of the cluster scores, about 94% were above 0 in a later analysis, which found that TCRs clustered in the first cohort also tended to co-occur in the 120 validation repertoires. A later analysis lacked HLA typing for the validation cohort, so it scored co-occurrence in that cohort across all 110 or so repertoires. Cytomegalovirus status was reported to be diagnosed by the classifier with high specificity and sensitivity in both the original and validation cohorts. The authors suggested that the approach could potentially be extended to other disease states and immunological phenotypes. Most TCR sequences were seen in very few donors, while some public TCRs were found in many individuals.

Sequences LNHNV (CDR1) and YYDKDF (CDR2) are obtained from the germline V gene (reference sequence). The V end loses 2 bases and the J end loses 3 bases, and a stretch of 6 bases separates them. The CDR3 sequence holds 13 residues, the cysteine and phenylalanine included. Just CDR3 DNA is preserved here, 39 bases in frame from base 1. Points on this clone: Its specific antigen is unknown. Qualities for individual bases were not recorded, and no much larger clone is one base off.

Donors formed part of the validation cohort, which comprised some 120 subjects and was distinct from the first cohort of roughly 600 subjects. The library was made by the immunoSEQ multiplex PCR assay. Concerning the study's data processing: To diagnose cytomegalovirus status from the catalog of TCR beta chain sequences, a statistical classification framework was built. TCRdb stores this immuneACCESS table with in-frame sequences only. Part of the clones is absent; in the studies checked, under half of the shortfall reflects unresolved V genes, and no reason is known for the rest. From that table come the V and J calls and clone size; the DNA was used to work out D and trimming. This sample lists some 170,000 clones; over 80% were detected once. The ten top clones hold about 2.1% of the sample.

The receptor's source is a man aged 25-45 years in good health and CMV-seropositive. This chain joins TRBV15 to TRBJ2-3; no D gene call is confident. Material for sequencing was PBMCs. The CDR3 amino acid sequence is: CATSRSRTDTQYF. The nucleotide sequence reads TGTGCCACCAGCAGATCTAGGACAGATACGCAGTATTTT.